This T cell receptor (beta chain) came from a study of blood T cell repertoires in COVID-19. The CDR3 extends over 17 amino acids. The germline V gene has CDR1 SGHRS and CDR2 YFSETQ. V was clipped by 0 bases and J by 0 bases, with 12 bases between them. This table comes from immunoSEQ multiplex PCR, and its TCRdb copy is limited to in-frame clones, with some not included. The data show about 280,000 clones, 83% seen once. This TCR was sampled from a woman between 50 and 59 years old who had recovered from COVID-19. The rearrangement uses TRBV5-1 and TRBJ1-4, with D unclear. Sequenced material: peripheral blood. CDR3 DNA sequence: TGCGCCAGCAGCTTGGGTGGGAGATTAGCAACTAATGAAAAACTGTTTTTT. Translating it yields CASSLGGRLATNEKLFF.